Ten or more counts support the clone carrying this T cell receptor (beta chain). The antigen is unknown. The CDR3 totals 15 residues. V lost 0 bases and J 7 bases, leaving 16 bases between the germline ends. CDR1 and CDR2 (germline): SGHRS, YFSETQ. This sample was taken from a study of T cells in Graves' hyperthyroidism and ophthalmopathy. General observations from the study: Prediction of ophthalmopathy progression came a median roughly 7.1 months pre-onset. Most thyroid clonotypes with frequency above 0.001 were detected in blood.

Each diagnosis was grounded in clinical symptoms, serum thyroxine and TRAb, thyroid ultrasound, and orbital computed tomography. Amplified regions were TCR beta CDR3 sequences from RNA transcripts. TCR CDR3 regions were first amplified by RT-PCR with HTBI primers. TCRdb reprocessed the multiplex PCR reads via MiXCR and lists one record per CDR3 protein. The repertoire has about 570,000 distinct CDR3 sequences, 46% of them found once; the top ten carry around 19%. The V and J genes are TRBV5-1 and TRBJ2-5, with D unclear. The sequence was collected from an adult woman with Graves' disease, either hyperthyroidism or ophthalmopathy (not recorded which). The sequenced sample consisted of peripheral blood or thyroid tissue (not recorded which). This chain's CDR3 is CASSLDFRSWGTQYF. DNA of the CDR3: TGCGCCAGCAGCTTGGACTTCAGGAGTTGGGGGACCCAGTACTTC.